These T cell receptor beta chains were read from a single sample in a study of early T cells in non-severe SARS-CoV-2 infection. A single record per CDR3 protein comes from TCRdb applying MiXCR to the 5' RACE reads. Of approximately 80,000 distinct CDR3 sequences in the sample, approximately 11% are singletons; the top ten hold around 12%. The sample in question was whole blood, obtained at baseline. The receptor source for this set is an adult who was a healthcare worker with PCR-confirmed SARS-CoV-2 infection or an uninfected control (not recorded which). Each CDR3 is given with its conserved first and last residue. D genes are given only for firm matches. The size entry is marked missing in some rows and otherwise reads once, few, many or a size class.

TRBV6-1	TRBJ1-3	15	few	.	CASSQQPRPSNTIYF	TGTGCCAGCAGTCAACAGCCGAGGCCTTCAAACACCATATATTTT
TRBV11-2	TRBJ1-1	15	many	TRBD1	CASSLGTGTVTEAFF	TGTGCCAGCAGCCTGGGGACAGGGACAGTCACTGAAGCTTTCTTT
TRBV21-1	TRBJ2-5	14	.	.	CASTQQAGGETQYF	TGTGCCAGCACCCAACAGGCAGGGGGAGAGACCCAGTACTTC
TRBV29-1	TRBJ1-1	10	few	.	CSVGDGEAFF	TGCAGCGTGGGGGACGGCGAAGCTTTCTTT
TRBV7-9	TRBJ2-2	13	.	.	CASSRIIGGELFF	TGTGCCAGCAGCCGAATTATCGGCGGGGAGCTGTTTTTT
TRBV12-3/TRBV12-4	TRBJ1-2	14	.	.	CASRPDPANYGYTF	TGTGCCAGCAGACCCGACCCAGCTAACTATGGCTACACCTTC
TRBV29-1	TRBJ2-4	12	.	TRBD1	CSGETAGTGQYF	TGCAGTGGGGAGACTGCCGGGACAGGACAGTACTTC
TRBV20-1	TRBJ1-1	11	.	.	CSARWDTEAFF	TGCAGTGCTAGGTGGGACACTGAAGCTTTCTTT
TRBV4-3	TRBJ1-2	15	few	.	CASSQDLPANYGYTF	TGCGCCAGCAGCCAAGATCTGCCAGCTAACTATGGCTACACCTTC
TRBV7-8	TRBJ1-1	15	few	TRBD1	CASSSKTGMNTEAFF	TGTGCCAGCAGCTCGAAGACAGGGATGAACACTGAAGCTTTCTTT
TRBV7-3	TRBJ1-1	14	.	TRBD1	CASSSGAGGTEAFF	TGTGCCAGCAGCTCTGGGGCAGGGGGCACTGAAGCTTTCTTT
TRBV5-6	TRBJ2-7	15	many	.	CASSLAPQGSYEQYF	TGTGCCAGCAGCCTGGCCCCCCAGGGATCCTACGAGCAGTACTTC
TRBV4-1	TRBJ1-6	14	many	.	CASRMADGDSPLHF	TGCGCCAGCAGAATGGCAGACGGTGATTCACCCCTCCACTTT
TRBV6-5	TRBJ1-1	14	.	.	CASSYRGRDTEAFF	TGTGCCAGCAGTTATCGGGGAAGGGACACTGAAGCTTTCTTT
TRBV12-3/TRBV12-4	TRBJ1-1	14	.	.	CASSLGPQGTEAFF	TGTGCCAGCAGTTTAGGGCCGCAGGGGACTGAAGCTTTCTTT
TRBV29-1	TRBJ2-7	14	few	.	CSVGRKGASYEQYF	TGCAGCGTCGGGCGCAAGGGAGCCTCCTACGAGCAGTACTTC
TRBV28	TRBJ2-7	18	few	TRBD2	CASSFRLAGGLDPYEQYF	TGTGCCAGCAGTTTTAGACTAGCGGGGGGGCTCGATCCCTACGAGCAGTACTTC
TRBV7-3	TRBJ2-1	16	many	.	CASSPLGNLPYNEQFF	TGTGCCAGCAGCCCACTAGGGAATTTACCCTACAATGAGCAGTTCTTC
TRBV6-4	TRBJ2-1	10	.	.	CASNDNEQFF	TGTGCCAGCAACGACAATGAGCAGTTCTTC
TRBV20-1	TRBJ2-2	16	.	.	CSARDRGRLNTGELFF	TGCAGTGCTAGAGATAGGGGCAGGCTGAACACCGGGGAGCTGTTTTTT
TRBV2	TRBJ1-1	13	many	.	CASQRGGNTEAFF	TGTGCCAGCCAGAGGGGGGGGAACACTGAAGCTTTCTTT
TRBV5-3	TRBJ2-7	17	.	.	CARPTKPPQAKNYEQYF	TGTGCCAGACCAACCAAACCCCCCCAGGCGAAGAACTACGAGCAGTACTTC
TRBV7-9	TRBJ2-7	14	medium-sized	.	CASSLSLSSYEQYF	TGTGCCAGCAGCTTAAGTCTGAGCTCCTACGAGCAGTACTTC
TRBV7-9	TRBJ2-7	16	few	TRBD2	CASSTIAGKLSYEQYF	TGTGCCAGCAGCACAATAGCGGGGAAACTCTCCTACGAGCAGTACTTC
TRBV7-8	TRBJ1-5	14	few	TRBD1	CASSSDRAYQPQHF	TGTGCCAGCAGCTCCGACAGGGCTTATCAGCCCCAGCATTTT
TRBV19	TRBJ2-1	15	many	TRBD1	CASSTWDSSYNEQFF	TGTGCCAGTAGTACCTGGGACAGCTCCTACAATGAGCAGTTCTTC
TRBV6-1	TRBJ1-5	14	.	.	CASSEMSGNQPQHF	TGTGCCAGCAGTGAAATGAGCGGCAATCAGCCCCAGCATTTT
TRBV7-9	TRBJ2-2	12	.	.	CASGSYTGELFF	TGTGCCAGCGGAAGTTACACCGGGGAGCTGTTTTTT
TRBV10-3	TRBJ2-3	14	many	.	CAISHLTSTDTQYF	TGTGCCATCAGCCATTTGACCAGCACAGATACGCAGTATTTT
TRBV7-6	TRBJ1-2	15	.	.	CASSPSPSINYGYTF	TGTGCCAGCAGCCCCAGCCCCTCCATTAACTATGGCTACACCTTC
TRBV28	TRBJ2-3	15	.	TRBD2	CASSPSGGALTTQYF	TGTGCCAGCAGTCCGAGCGGGGGGGCGCTGACTACGCAGTATTTT
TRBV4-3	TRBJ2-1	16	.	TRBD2	CASSQDPSGGLAEQFF	TGCGCCAGCAGCCAAGATCCGTCGGGGGGGCTAGCTGAGCAGTTCTTC
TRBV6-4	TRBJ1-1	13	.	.	CASSEGGRTEAFF	TGTGCCAGCAGCGAGGGAGGGAGAACTGAAGCTTTCTTT
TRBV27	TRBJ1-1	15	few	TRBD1	CASFDRGPWGTEAFF	TGTGCCAGCTTCGACAGGGGGCCATGGGGCACTGAAGCTTTCTTT
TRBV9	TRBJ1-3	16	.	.	CASSGREDFSGNTIYF	TGTGCCAGCAGCGGTCGGGAGGACTTCTCTGGAAACACCATATATTTT
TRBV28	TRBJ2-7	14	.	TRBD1	CASRGDRVPYEQYF	TGTGCCAGCAGGGGGGACAGGGTTCCCTACGAGCAGTACTTC
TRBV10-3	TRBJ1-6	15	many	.	CAISVVSSYNSPLHF	TGTGCCATCAGTGTAGTAAGCTCCTATAATTCACCCCTCCACTTT
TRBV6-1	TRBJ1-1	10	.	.	CASSDYEAFF	TGTGCCAGCAGTGATTATGAAGCTTTCTTT
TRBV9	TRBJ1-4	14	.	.	CASSGGTGYEKLFF	TGTGCCAGCAGCGGCGGGACGGGATATGAAAAACTGTTTTTT
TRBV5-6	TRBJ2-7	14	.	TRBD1	CASSFGQGVREQYF	TGTGCCAGCAGCTTCGGACAGGGAGTGAGGGAGCAGTACTTC
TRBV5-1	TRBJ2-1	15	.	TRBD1	CASSPTGTSYNEQFF	TGCGCCAGCAGCCCGACAGGGACCTCCTACAATGAGCAGTTCTTC
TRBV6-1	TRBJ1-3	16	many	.	CASSERVATRRNTIYF	TGTGCCAGCAGTGAAAGGGTGGCCACCCGAAGGAACACCATATATTTT
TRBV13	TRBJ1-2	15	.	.	CASSPNLSTGYGYTF	TGTGCCAGCAGCCCAAACCTATCCACGGGGTATGGCTACACCTTC
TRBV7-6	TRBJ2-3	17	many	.	CASSFGSGGGPVDTQYF	TGTGCCAGCAGCTTTGGTAGCGGAGGCGGGCCTGTCGATACGCAGTATTTT
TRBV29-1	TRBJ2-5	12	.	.	CSVGRGSETQYF	TGCAGCGTTGGTAGGGGCTCGGAGACCCAGTACTTC
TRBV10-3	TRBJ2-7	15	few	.	CAIRGPLLSSYEQYF	TGTGCCATCAGGGGACCTCTCCTTAGCTCCTACGAGCAGTACTTC
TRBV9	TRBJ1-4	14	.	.	CASSVGVGGEKLFF	TGTGCCAGCAGCGTAGGGGTAGGAGGTGAAAAACTGTTTTTT
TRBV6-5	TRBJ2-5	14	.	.	CASSKPGQQETQYF	TGTGCCAGCAGTAAGCCGGGACAACAAGAGACCCAGTACTTC
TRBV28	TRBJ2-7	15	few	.	CASTPSLGLTYEQYF	TGTGCCAGCACCCCATCATTGGGGCTAACCTACGAGCAGTACTTC
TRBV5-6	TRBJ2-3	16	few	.	CASSLQDVAGTDTQYF	TGTGCCAGCAGCTTACAGGACGTCGCTGGCACAGATACGCAGTATTTT
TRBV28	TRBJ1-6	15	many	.	CASRNAGGNNSPLHF	TGTGCCAGCAGGAACGCTGGAGGAAATAATTCACCCCTCCACTTT
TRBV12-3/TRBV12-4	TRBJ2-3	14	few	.	CASSFGQRGDTQYF	TGTGCCAGCAGTTTCGGACAGAGAGGCGATACGCAGTATTTT
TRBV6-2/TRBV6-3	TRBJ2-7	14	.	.	CASSYLEGSYEQYF	TGTGCCAGCAGTTATTTGGAGGGATCCTACGAGCAGTACTTC
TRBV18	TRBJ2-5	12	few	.	CASSPLGETQYF	TGTGCCAGCTCACCACTGGGGGAGACCCAGTACTTC
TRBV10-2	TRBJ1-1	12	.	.	CASRTANTEAFF	TGCGCCAGCAGAACAGCGAACACTGAAGCTTTCTTT
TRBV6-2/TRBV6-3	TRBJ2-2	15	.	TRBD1	CASLNDRVDTGELFF	TGTGCCAGCTTAAATGACAGGGTGGACACCGGGGAGCTGTTTTTT
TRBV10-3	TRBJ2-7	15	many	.	CAISSSGPRIHEQYF	TGTGCCATCAGTTCCTCCGGGCCCAGGATACACGAGCAGTACTTC
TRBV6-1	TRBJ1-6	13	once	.	CASNGGPKTPLHF	TGTGCCAGCAACGGGGGCCCGAAGACACCCCTCCACTTT
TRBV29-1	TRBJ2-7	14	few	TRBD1	CSALRDRDYYEQYF	TGCAGCGCTCTCCGGGACAGGGATTACTACGAGCAGTACTTC